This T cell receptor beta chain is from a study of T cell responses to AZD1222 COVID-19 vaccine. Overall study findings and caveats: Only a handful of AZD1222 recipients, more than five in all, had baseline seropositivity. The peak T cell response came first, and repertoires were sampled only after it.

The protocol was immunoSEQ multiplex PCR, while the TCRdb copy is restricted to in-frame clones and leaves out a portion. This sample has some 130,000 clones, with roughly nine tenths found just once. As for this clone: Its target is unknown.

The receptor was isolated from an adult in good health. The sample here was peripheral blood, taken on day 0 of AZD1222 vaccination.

CDR3 loop: CASSVEPANTEAFF. The CDR3 DNA reads TGTGCCAGCAGCGTAGAGCCCGCGAACACTGAAGCTTTCTTT. J is TRBJ1-1 and V is TRBV9, with D uncertain. CDR1 and CDR2 from the germline V gene are SGDLS and YYNGEE. Trimming stripped 0 bases from V and 1 base from J, with 7 bases between. CDR3 size: 14 residues.